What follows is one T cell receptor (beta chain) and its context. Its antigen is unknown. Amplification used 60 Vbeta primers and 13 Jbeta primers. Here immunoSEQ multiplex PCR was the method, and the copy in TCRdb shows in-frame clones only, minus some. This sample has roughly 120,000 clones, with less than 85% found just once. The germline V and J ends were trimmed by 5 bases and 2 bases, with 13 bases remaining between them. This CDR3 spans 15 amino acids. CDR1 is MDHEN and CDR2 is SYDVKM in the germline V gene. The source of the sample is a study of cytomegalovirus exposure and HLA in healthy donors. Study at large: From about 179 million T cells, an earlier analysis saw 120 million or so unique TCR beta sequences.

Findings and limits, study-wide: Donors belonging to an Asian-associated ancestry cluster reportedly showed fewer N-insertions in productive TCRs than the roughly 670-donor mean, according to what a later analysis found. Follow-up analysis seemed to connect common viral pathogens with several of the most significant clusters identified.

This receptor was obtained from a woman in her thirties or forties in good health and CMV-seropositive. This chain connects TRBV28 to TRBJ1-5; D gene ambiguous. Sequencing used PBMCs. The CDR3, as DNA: TGTGCCAGCAGTGTCTCGACCGGGGGCAATCAGCCCCAGCATTTT. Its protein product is CASSVSTGGNQPQHF.